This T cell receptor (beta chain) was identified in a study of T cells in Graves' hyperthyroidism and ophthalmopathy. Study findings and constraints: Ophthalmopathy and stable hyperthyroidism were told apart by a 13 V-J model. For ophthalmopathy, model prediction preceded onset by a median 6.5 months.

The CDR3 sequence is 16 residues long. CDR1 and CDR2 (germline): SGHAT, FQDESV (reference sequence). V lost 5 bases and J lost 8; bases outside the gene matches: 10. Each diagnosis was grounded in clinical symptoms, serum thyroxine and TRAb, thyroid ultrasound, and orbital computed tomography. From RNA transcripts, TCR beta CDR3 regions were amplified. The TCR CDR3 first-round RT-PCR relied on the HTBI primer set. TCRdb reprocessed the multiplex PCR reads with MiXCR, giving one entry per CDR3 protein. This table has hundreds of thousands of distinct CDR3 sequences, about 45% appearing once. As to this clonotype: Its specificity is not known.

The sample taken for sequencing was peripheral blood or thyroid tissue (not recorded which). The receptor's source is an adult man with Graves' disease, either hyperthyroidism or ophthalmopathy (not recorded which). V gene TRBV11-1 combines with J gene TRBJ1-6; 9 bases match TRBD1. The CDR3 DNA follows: TGTGCCAGCAGCCCCCCGGGACAGGGTTTTGATTCACCCCTCCACTTT. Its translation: CASSPPGQGFDSPLHF.